The 32 T cell receptor beta chains reported below all come from one sample, sequenced in a study of cytomegalovirus exposure and HLA in healthy donors. Both 60 Vbeta primers and 13 Jbeta primers went into the PCR. Using immunoSEQ multiplex PCR, the repertoire was profiled, and TCRdb retains in-frame clones only, with some absent. The table has 150,000 or so clones, around 80% seen once; the top ten hold approximately 4.1%. The sequenced material came from PBMCs. These receptors all come from a woman aged 45 to 65 in good health and CMV-seropositive.

CDR3 sequence (DNA): TGTGCCAGTAATGACGGCGGGGCCTACGAGCAGTACTTC. It translates to CASNDGGAYEQYF. The V gene is TRBV28, the J gene TRBJ2-7; D is possibly TRBD2 (6 bases). Germline V CDR1 and CDR2: MDHEN, SYDVKM. The ends were cut back, 9 bases at V and 2 bases at J, with 14 bases in the middle. The CDR3 is 13 residues long.

This clone was observed a single time. J is TRBJ1-1 and V is TRBV30; 7 positions match TRBD1. CDR3 length: 12 residues. V gave up 7 bases and J gave up 1 base; unmatched junction bases: 3. Germline V gives CDR1 GTSNPN, CDR2 SVGIG (reference sequence). The CDR3 spells CAYTGENTEAFF. For the CDR3, the DNA is TGTGCCTACACAGGGGAGAACACTGAAGCTTTCTTT.

The chain couples TRBV7-8 to TRBJ2-3, with 7 bases matching TRBD2. CDR3 size: 14 residues. The V gene end was trimmed by 7 bases and the J gene end by 3 bases; junction bases not matched to a gene: 7. Germline lookup yields CDR1 SGHVS and CDR2 FQNEAQ. The CDR3 loop is CASTASGFTDTQYF. For the CDR3, the DNA is TGTGCCAGCACTGCTAGCGGATTTACAGATACGCAGTATTTT.

The chain combines TRBV6-1 with TRBJ2-7; possible D gene TRBD1, 6 bases. Trimming left V 8 bases short and J 4 bases short, with 15 bases between. The CDR3 consists of 13 residues. Germline V lookup: CDR1 MNHNS, CDR2 SASEGT. CDR3: CASRTVYTYEQYF. For the CDR3, the DNA is TGTGCCAGCCGGACAGTCTATACTTACGAGCAGTACTTC.

The genes are TRBV4-3 and TRBJ2-7; D is possibly TRBD1 (6 bases). The germline V gene has CDR1 LGHNA and CDR2 YSLEER. The CDR3 sequence is 15 residues long. Deletions cut 4 bases from V and 6 bases from J, with 19 bases between. The CDR3 reads CASSRSTGLRGEQYF. The CDR3 coding sequence is TGCGCCAGCAGCCGCTCCACAGGGTTGAGAGGCGAGCAGTACTTC.

The chain uses TRBV5-1 and TRBJ2-3, with unresolved D. Trimming removed 0 bases from V and 0 bases from J, with 5 bases in between. Germline V gene sequence: CDR1 SGHRS, CDR2 YFSETQ. The CDR3 length is 14 residues. The CDR3 is CASSLVSSTDTQYF. CDR3 nucleotides: TGCGCCAGCAGCTTGGTTTCAAGCACAGATACGCAGTATTTT.

This sequence joins TRBV21-1 and TRBJ1-2; the tabulated D call, TRBD1, remains unverified against the DNA. TRBV21-1 is annotated as a pseudogene. This CDR3 has 15 amino acids. The CDR3 nucleotides are TGTGCCAGCAGCAAAGGTCACAGGGAAAGCTATGGCTACACCTTC. Its protein is CASSKGHRESYGYTF.

In DNA, the CDR3 is TGTGCCAGCAGCGTGGGACAAGTAAAGGATACGCAGTATTTT. The encoded protein is CASSVGQVKDTQYF. The rearrangement uses TRBV9 and TRBJ2-3, with TRBD1 as a possible D gene (6 bases). V shed 2 bases and J shed 6 bases, with 13 bases lying between them. The CDR3 contains 14 residues. Germline values: CDR1 SGDLS, CDR2 YYNGEE.

This CDR3 is CASKETGGNIQYF. In DNA, the CDR3 is TGTGCCAGCAAGGAGACAGGGGGAAACATTCAGTACTTC. The gene calls are TRBV6-1 and TRBJ2-4, with TRBD1 identical over 9 bases. Trimming took 7 bases from V and 6 from J; bases not matched to a gene: 4. In germline, CDR1 is MNHNS, CDR2 SASEGT. This CDR3 contains 13 residues.

Points on this clone: The same CDR3 can be traced to other DNA sequences in this sample. The V and J genes are TRBV7-8 and TRBJ1-1; D gene ambiguous. Germline V gene lookup returns CDR1 SGHVS and CDR2 FQNEAQ. The CDR3 sequence is 13 residues long. Deletions cut 5 bases from V and 1 base from J, with 8 bases between. CDR3 residues: CASSAGRNTEAFF. The CDR3 DNA is TGTGCCAGCAGCGCAGGCAGGAACACTGAAGCTTTCTTT.

To note about this clone: Its ends do not fully match the called genes, so a read error is possible. V usage is TRBV7-9 and J usage is TRBJ1-1, with D uncertain. Germline V gives CDR1 SEHNR, CDR2 FQNEAQ (reference sequence). The CDR3 runs 12 residues. The CDR3 DNA follows: TGTTCCAGCAGTCCCCTCAACACTGAAGCTTTCTTT. This translates into CSSSPLNTEAFF.

The CDR3 DNA reads TGTGCCAGCAGTTGGTGGACAGGAGTTATGAACACTGAAGCTTTCTTT. Its translation: CASSWWTGVMNTEAFF. The genes are TRBV7-2 and TRBJ1-1, with 7 bases matching TRBD1. The CDR3 is made up of 16 amino acids. Germline V gene data show CDR1 as SGHTA and CDR2 as FQGNSA. J was trimmed by 0 bases and V by 6 bases; bases with no gene match: 10.

This clone has only one observation. The chain uses TRBV28 and TRBJ2-7; no firm D call. Trimming shortened V by 8 bases and J by 3 bases, and 8 bases separated the two germline ends. The CDR3 covers 11 residues. CDR1 and CDR2 from the germline V gene are MDHEN and SYDVKM. CDR3 protein: CASRLNYEQYF. The CDR3 nucleotides are TGTGCCAGCCGACTTAACTACGAGCAGTACTTC.

V is TRBV16 and J is TRBJ1-5; perhaps TRBD1 as D (5 bases). Germline assignment: CDR1 KGHSY and CDR2 FQNENV. Trimming left V 0 bases short and J 7 bases short, with 13 bases between. CDR3 size: 15 residues. CDR3 sequence (DNA): TGTGCCAGCAGCCAATCCCGGGGGGGGGTCCAGCCCCAGCATTTT. Translation gives CASSQSRGGVQPQHF.

The rearrangement links TRBV6-5 to TRBJ2-3; unclear D gene. Looked up from germline, CDR1 is MNHEY and CDR2 is SVGAGI. This CDR3 spans 12 amino acids. Trimming pared 4 bases from V and 4 bases from J, leaving 6 bases between. CDR3 loop: CASSWPPDTQYF. The CDR3 region has the DNA TGTGCCAGCAGTTGGCCCCCAGATACGCAGTATTTT.

This chain connects TRBV10-1 to TRBJ2-1, with D possibly being TRBD2 (6 bases). There are 14 residues in the CDR3. The ends were cut back, 1 base at V and 9 bases at J, with 13 bases in the middle. The germline CDR1 and CDR2 sequences are WNHNN and SYGVQD (reference sequence). The CDR3 DNA follows: TGCGCCAGCAGTGAGTACGGGACTTCCCCTGAGCAGTTCTTC. Protein product: CASSEYGTSPEQFF.

This chain uses TRBV7-6 with TRBJ2-5; D is ambiguous. The CDR3 loop spans 11 amino acids. The V end lost 4 bases, the J end lost 3 bases, and 3 bases lay between the germline ends. Looked up from germline, CDR1 is SGHVS and CDR2 is FNYEAQ. The CDR3 nucleotides read TGTGCCAGCAGCTACAAAGAGACCCAGTACTTC. This codes for CASSYKETQYF.

The chain uses TRBV15 and TRBJ2-5; 9 nucleotides line up with TRBD2. CDR1 and CDR2 from the germline V gene are LNHNV and YYDKDF (reference sequence). This CDR3 has 18 amino acids. J lost 2 bases, V lost 5 bases, and 15 bases had no gene match. The DNA of the CDR3 is TGTGCCACCAGCCGCGAGACGGCGGGAGGGGGGCGACAAGAGACCCAGTACTTC. Protein product: CATSRETAGGGRQETQYF.

The rearrangement joins TRBV2 to TRBJ2-1, with D perhaps matching TRBD2 (6 bases). The CDR3 spans 15 residues. Germline V CDR1 and CDR2: SNHLY, FYNNEI. V was clipped by 7 bases and J by 4 bases, with 17 bases between them. For the CDR3, the DNA is TGTGCCAGCACTACGGACGGGAGATCTTACAATGAGCAGTTCTTC. Translating it yields CASTTDGRSYNEQFF.

The count of this clone is one. This chain links TRBV28 with TRBJ1-1; tentative D call: TRBD1 (6 bases). Trimming pared 10 bases from V and 6 bases from J, leaving 15 bases between. The CDR3 runs 12 residues. Per the germline V gene, CDR1 is MDHEN and CDR2 is SYDVKM. The CDR3 bases are TGTGCCACTCTGCCGGGGGGCGCTGAAGCTTTCTTT. Its translation is CATLPGGAEAFF. Full variable domain (missing parts from reference TRBV28 and TRBJ1-1): DVKVTQSSRYLVKRTGEKVFLECVQDMDHENMFWYRQDPGLGLRLIYFSYDVKMKEKGDIPEGYSVSREKKERFSLILESASTNQTSMYLCATLPGGAEAFFGQGTRLTVV.

This clone is a singleton in its sample. This chain links TRBV5-1 with TRBJ1-2; TRBD1 aligns across 8 bases. The CDR3 runs 18 residues. After removal of 0 bases from V and 3 bases from J, the junction contained 13 bases not matched to a gene. Per germline, CDR1 SGHRS and CDR2 YFSETQ. The CDR3 spells CASSLEAMTGVLDYGYTF. CDR3 DNA: TGCGCCAGCAGCTTGGAAGCTATGACAGGGGTTCTCGACTATGGCTACACCTTC.

This clone was counted only a few times. This rearrangement joins TRBV28 to TRBJ1-2, with 7 bases identical to TRBD1. The CDR3 is made up of 13 amino acids. With V trimmed by 11 bases and J by 2 bases, 8 bases remained unmatched. Looked up from germline, CDR1 is MDHEN and CDR2 is SYDVKM. CDR3: CAAHPGQNYGYTF. The CDR3 DNA is TGTGCCGCCCACCCGGGACAGAACTATGGCTACACCTTC.

The chain joins TRBV6-5 to TRBJ2-5, with unresolved D. V lost 4 bases and J 0 bases, leaving 6 bases between the germline ends. CDR1 and CDR2 (germline): MNHEY, SVGAGI. This CDR3 is 13 amino acids long. Written as DNA, the CDR3 is TGTGCCAGCAGTTTACAATACCAAGAGACCCAGTACTTC. Translated: CASSLQYQETQYF.

The chain employs TRBV5-1 and TRBJ2-5, with D possibly being TRBD1 (6 bases). Germline V gives CDR1 SGHRS, CDR2 YFSETQ. The CDR3 spans 13 residues. Trimming shortened V by 3 bases and J by 1 base, and 7 bases separated the two germline ends. CDR3 region: CASSWTVQETQYF. CDR3 coding DNA: TGCGCCAGCAGCTGGACAGTCCAAGAGACCCAGTACTTC.

This rearrangement joins TRBV5-1 to TRBJ1-3; 7 nucleotides line up with TRBD1. From germline, CDR1 is SGHRS and CDR2 YFSETQ. The CDR3 is 15 residues long. V lost 3 bases and J lost 2; bases outside the gene matches: 5. This CDR3 reads CASSSDRDAGNTIYF. In DNA form, the CDR3 reads TGCGCCAGCAGCTCCGACAGGGATGCTGGAAACACCATATATTTT.

Comment on this clone: The sample carries other DNA sequences with the same CDR3. The CDR3 DNA sequence: TGTGCCAGCAGCTTAGACAGGGGTTCCACTGAAGCTTTCTTT. This gives the protein CASSLDRGSTEAFF. The chain uses TRBV11-2 and TRBJ1-1; tentative D call: TRBD1 (6 bases). From germline, CDR1 is SGHAT and CDR2 FQNNGV. V lost 0 bases to trimming and J lost 4 bases, with 9 bases between them. This CDR3 spans 14 amino acids.

The V gene is TRBV18, the J gene TRBJ1-1; tentative D call: TRBD1 (6 bases). The V end was cut by 8 bases, the J end by 3 bases, with 16 bases between. Germline lookup yields CDR1 KGHSH and CDR2 LQKENI. CDR3 length: 14 residues. CDR3 residues: CASQSGQRDTEAFF. The CDR3 DNA reads as TGTGCCAGCCAATCCGGACAGAGGGACACTGAAGCTTTCTTT.

This chain uses TRBV6-5 with TRBJ2-1; no clear D gene. Per the germline V gene, CDR1 is MNHEY and CDR2 is SVGAGI. CDR3 length equals 14 residues. V was clipped by 0 bases and J by 4 bases, with 7 bases between them. CDR3 sequence: CASSYSRIYNEQFF. For the CDR3, the DNA is TGTGCCAGCAGTTACTCCAGGATTTACAATGAGCAGTTCTTC.

This chain links TRBV6-1 with TRBJ2-7, with TRBD2 matching 7 bases. This CDR3 spans 14 amino acids. CDR1 is MNHNS, CDR2 SASEGT, per germline. The ends lost 6 bases at V and 7 bases at J; junction bases unmatched: 12. CDR3 sequence reads: CASRPSGGWGEQYF. CDR3 DNA sequence: TGTGCCAGCAGGCCTTCGGGAGGCTGGGGTGAGCAGTACTTC.

V is TRBV28 and J is TRBJ2-2, with no clear D. This CDR3 comprises 13 residues. V was pared by 8 bases and J by 2 bases, with 9 bases between. In germline, CDR1 is MDHEN, CDR2 SYDVKM. The CDR3 protein is CASLLGNTGELFF. CDR3 bases: TGTGCCAGCCTCCTCGGTAACACCGGGGAGCTGTTTTTT.

This clone was counted a few times. The genes are TRBV18 and TRBJ2-3, with 12 bases lining up with TRBD2. Germline V CDR1 and CDR2: KGHSH, LQKENI. The CDR3 loop spans 17 amino acids. V shed 4 bases, J shed 4 bases, and the junction held 9 bases outside the gene matches. As DNA, the CDR3 is TGTGCCAGCTCACGACTAGCGGGAGTAGATGCTGCAGATACGCAGTATTTT. The encoded protein is CASSRLAGVDAADTQYF.

This clone was counted once. The chain carries TRBV5-4 and TRBJ2-5, with 10 bases fitting TRBD2. Germline CDR1 and CDR2: SGHNT and YYREEE (reference sequence). V shed 4 bases and J 4 bases; nucleotides not matched to a gene: 4. This CDR3 region has 14 residues. DNA for the CDR3: TGTGCCAGCAGCAATGGGACTAGCGTAGAGACCCAGTACTTC. Residues: CASSNGTSVETQYF.